These 9 T cell receptor beta chains came from one sample sequenced in a study of metastatic and nonmetastatic thyroid tumors (dated by TCRdb to 2020 to 2021). No treatment had been received by any patient before thyroid surgery. The library was made by PCR. TCRdb records Illumina HiSeq 4000 as the sequencer. TCRdb handled the public reads itself, with Q25 trimming in fastp and clone calling in MiXCR, and kept productive beta chains. The sample data list under 55,000 clones, and 17% of these were observed just once. In total, the top ten clones hold 2.5% to 3% of the sample. The sample consisted of blood. The receptors stem from a female donor with papillary thyroid cancer or a benign thyroid nodule (not recorded which). Some clones in this sample may be carry-over from other donors' samples.

This clone was seen at least ten times. V is TRBV6-2 or TRBV6-3 and J is TRBJ2-1; the match to TRBD2 covers 13 bases. The CDR3 is 20 amino acids. Germline V lookup: CDR1 MNHEY, CDR2 SVGEGT. Trimming took 4 bases from V and 4 from J; bases not matched to a gene: 16. The CDR3 protein is CASSSLTSGRTTGRYNEQFF. The CDR3 DNA sequence: TGTGCCAGCAGTTCCTTGACTAGCGGGAGGACCACCGGTAGATACAATGAGCAGTTCTTC.

This clone was seen a handful of times. Germline and junction disagree at one end, which may indicate a read error. The chain employs TRBV12-3 or TRBV12-4 and TRBJ2-6, with D possibly matching TRBD1 (5 bases). CDR3 length: 15 amino acids. The CDR3 is CASSSKGPGANVLTF. CDR3 bases: TGTGCCAGCAGTTCTAAAGGGCCTGGGGCCAACGTACTGACTTTC.

This clone occurred many times. One end of the junction varies from germline; a read error may be responsible. The chain's CDR3 is CASSPQLGLSGELFF. The CDR3 nucleotides are TGTGCTAGCAGCCCCCAACTAGGTCTGTCCGGGGAGCTGTTTTTT. The rearrangement joins TRBV7-7 to TRBJ2-2; TRBD2 is a possible D gene (5 bases). This CDR3 is built from 15 residues. CDR1 SSHAT and CDR2 FNYEAQ come from the germline V gene (reference sequence).

This clone was counted ten times or more. The chain employs TRBV6-2 or TRBV6-3 and TRBJ2-1; D is unclear. The ends were cut back, 4 bases at V and 0 bases at J, with 7 bases in the middle. In germline, CDR1 is MNHEY, CDR2 SVGEGT. This CDR3 comprises 14 residues. The CDR3 sequence: CASSFQSSYNEQFF. The CDR3 DNA reads as TGTGCCAGCAGTTTTCAAAGCTCCTACAATGAGCAGTTCTTC.

This clone was found many times. This chain joins TRBV20-1 and TRBJ2-3; the match to TRBD2 covers 11 bases. Trimming removed 5 bases from V and 1 base from J; junction bases left unmatched: 5. Germline lookup yields CDR1 DFQATT and CDR2 SNEGSKA (reference sequence). This CDR3 contains 15 residues. The CDR3 coding sequence is TGCAGTGCTTCTCTAGCGGGAGGACGCACAGATACGCAGTATTTT. This sequence encodes CSASLAGGRTDTQYF.

This clone was detected ten times or more. The rearrangement uses TRBV5-6 and TRBJ2-2; the match to TRBD1 covers 7 bases. With 2 bases clipped from V and 4 bases from J, the junction kept 8 bases outside the gene matches. The CDR3 covers 16 residues. CDR1 is SGHDT, CDR2 YYEEEE, per germline. The CDR3 region has the DNA TGTGCCAGCAGCTTCCGGACAGGCAGGGGCACCGGGGAGCTGTTTTTT. This sequence encodes CASSFRTGRGTGELFF.

This clone was counted many times. The J gene is TRBJ1-1, the V gene TRBV30; D unresolved. The CDR3 is made up of 13 amino acids. Trimming shortened V by 3 bases and J by 1 base, and 9 bases separated the two germline ends. From germline, CDR1 is GTSNPN and CDR2 SVGIG (reference sequence). CDR3 in amino acids: CAWSQSGNTEAFF. In nucleotides, the CDR3 is TGTGCCTGGAGCCAGTCAGGGAACACTGAAGCTTTCTTT.

This clone was counted many times. In DNA form, the CDR3 reads TGTGCCAGCCGCAAAAGTTTCGGGGCAACTAATGAAAAACTGTTTTTT. Residues: CASRKSFGATNEKLFF. The chain recombines TRBV11-2 with TRBJ1-4; D not certain. V lost 8 bases and J 0 bases, leaving 16 bases between the germline ends. CDR3 length equals 16 residues. Per germline, CDR1 SGHAT and CDR2 FQNNGV.

This clone occurred many times. The genes are TRBV2 and TRBJ2-7; 9 bases match TRBD1. CDR1 and CDR2 from the germline V gene are SNHLY and FYNNEI. The CDR3 runs 16 residues. J lost 3 bases, V lost 8 bases, and 14 bases had no gene match. CDR3 sequence reads: CASGVFPGQGIYEQYF. The CDR3 DNA reads as TGTGCCAGCGGTGTTTTCCCGGGACAGGGTATCTACGAGCAGTACTTC.